This entry describes one T cell receptor beta chain. The record originates from a study of T cell changes during pregnancy in multiple sclerosis. V gave up 5 bases and J gave up 5 bases; unmatched junction bases: 7. Per germline, CDR1 SGHNT and CDR2 YENEEA. The CDR3 length is 14 residues. Profiled with immunoSEQ multiplex PCR; TCRdb holds only in-frame clones, not every one. The sample contains more than 45,000 clones, roughly 93% of which appear only once. The rearrangement joins TRBV11-3 to TRBJ2-3; 7 bases are a match to TRBD1. This TCR was sampled from a female donor with multiple sclerosis, enrolled in a pregnancy study. This sample comprised CD8+ T cells from peripheral blood mononuclear cells, obtained in the second trimester of pregnancy. The CDR3 sequence: CASSTDREGDTQYF. The CDR3 DNA follows: TGTGCCAGCAGCACAGACAGGGAAGGAGATACGCAGTATTTT.